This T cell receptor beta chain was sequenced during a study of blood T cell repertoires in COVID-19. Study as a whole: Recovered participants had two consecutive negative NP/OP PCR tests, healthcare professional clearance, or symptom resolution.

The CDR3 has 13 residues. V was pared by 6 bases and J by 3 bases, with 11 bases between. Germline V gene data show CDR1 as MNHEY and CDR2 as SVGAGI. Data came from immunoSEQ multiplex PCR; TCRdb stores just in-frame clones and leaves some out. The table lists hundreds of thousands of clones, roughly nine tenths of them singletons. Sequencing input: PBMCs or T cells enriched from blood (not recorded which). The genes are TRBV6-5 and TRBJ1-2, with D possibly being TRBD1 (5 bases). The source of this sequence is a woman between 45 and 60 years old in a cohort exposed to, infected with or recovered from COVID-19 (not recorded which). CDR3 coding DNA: TGTGCCAGCAGCCAAGACAGACACTATGGCTACACCTTC. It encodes CASSQDRHYGYTF.